This T cell receptor (beta chain) was observed in a study of regulatory T cells in long-lasting Graves disease. Study-wide context: Persistent cases were those of Graves' disease that involved over 5 years of antithyroid drugs with positive TSH receptor antibodies. Overall study findings and caveats: TRBV28, TRBJ1-2 and TRBJ2-5 emerged as the favored segments in persistent disease. Sharing of public clonotypes was greater in persistent patients (2,741) than in new patients (roughly 880).

Time point noted: persistent/refractory GD, antithyroid drugs over 5 years with positive TRAb. There was RNA extracted from PBMCs, and the TCR library was made from it. Germline V gene data show CDR1 as MNHEY and CDR2 as SMNVEV (reference sequence). Trimming pared 0 bases from V and 1 base from J, leaving 6 bases between. This CDR3 comprises 14 residues. This clonotype was observed many times. Its specificity is unknown. Researchers made TCR beta libraries by using iRepertoire HTBI primers and running Arm-PCR on CDR3 regions. In the original processing: Identified segments across samples numbered about 60 TRBV and around 13 TRBJ. TCRdb processed the multiplex PCR reads anew with MiXCR; each CDR3 protein has one entry. In this record, the V and J calls reflect TCRdb's handling and not the investigators' own analysis. In the table there are some 430,000 distinct CDR3 sequences, roughly a fifth of which are singletons.

The sample was peripheral blood mononuclear cells (PBMCs), taken when the disease was refractory, from a patient treated with antithyroid drugs. This sequence joins TRBV27 and TRBJ1-1; D is unclear. This TCR derives from a female donor with Graves disease. The CDR3 loop reads CASSLSVGNTEAFF. The CDR3 DNA follows: TGTGCCAGCAGTTTATCGGTAGGGAACACTGAAGCTTTCTTT.